A selection of T cell receptor beta chains follows, all from one sample in a study of OX40 agonist ivuxolimab in advanced cancers. The protocol was immunoSEQ multiplex PCR, while the TCRdb copy is restricted to in-frame clones and leaves out a portion. Here the sample spans about 26,000 clones, 70% to 80% being singletons. The sequencing here drew on CD4+ or CD8+ T cells sorted from blood, taken in a trial of the OX40 agonist ivuxolimab. Receptors were obtained from an adult with an advanced solid tumor such as melanoma, head and neck, liver or kidney cancer. CDR3s include the opening cysteine and the closing phenylalanine or tryptophan. Fields, in order: D gene, V gene, clone size, J gene, CDR3 protein, CDR3 DNA. A D gene is named only where the DNA matches it firmly. The size field is filled for only some rows; it gives once, few, many or a size class.

D gene: TRBD1
V gene: TRBV29-1
clone size: once
J gene: TRBJ2-1
CDR3 protein: CSVEGLTGGPYNEQFF
CDR3 DNA: TGCAGCGTTGAAGGCTTGACAGGGGGTCCCTACAATGAGCAGTTCTTC

D gene: .
V gene: TRBV7-3
clone size: .
J gene: TRBJ2-3
CDR3 protein: CASSFVSGDTQYF
CDR3 DNA: TGTGCCAGCAGCTTCGTTAGCGGAGATACGCAGTATTTT

D gene: .
V gene: TRBV13
clone size: .
J gene: TRBJ2-3
CDR3 protein: CASSSRGTVTQYF
CDR3 DNA: TGTGCCAGCAGCTCCCGCGGTACGGTAACGCAGTATTTT

D gene: TRBD1
V gene: TRBV4-1
clone size: few
J gene: TRBJ1-1
CDR3 protein: CASSPGTGKTEAFF
CDR3 DNA: TGCGCCAGCAGCCCCGGGACAGGGAAAACTGAAGCTTTCTTT

D gene: TRBD1
V gene: TRBV4-1
clone size: .
J gene: TRBJ1-1
CDR3 protein: CASSQTGGGLLAFF
CDR3 DNA: TGCGCCAGCAGCCAAACAGGGGGAGGGTTGTTGGCTTTCTTT

D gene: .
V gene: TRBV7-3
clone size: .
J gene: TRBJ1-1
CDR3 protein: CASSSFYREGLVGETEAFF
CDR3 DNA: TGTGCCAGCAGCTCTTTTTACAGGGAAGGTTTGGTGGGGGAAACTGAAGCTTTCTTT

D gene: TRBD1
V gene: TRBV6-5
clone size: once
J gene: TRBJ2-7
CDR3 protein: CASSSDRDYEQYF
CDR3 DNA: TGTGCCAGCAGTTCCGACAGGGACTACGAGCAGTACTTC

D gene: .
V gene: TRBV5-6
clone size: .
J gene: TRBJ2-7
CDR3 protein: CASSSTSIYEQYF
CDR3 DNA: TGTGCCAGCAGCTCGACTAGTATTTACGAGCAGTACTTC

D gene: .
V gene: TRBV9
clone size: .
J gene: TRBJ2-3
CDR3 protein: CASSVAKGGRADTQYF
CDR3 DNA: TGTGCCAGCAGCGTAGCTAAGGGGGGCCGTGCAGATACGCAGTATTTT

D gene: TRBD1
V gene: TRBV13
clone size: .
J gene: TRBJ2-7
CDR3 protein: CASSNGTGLHEQYF
CDR3 DNA: TGTGCCAGCAGCAACGGGACAGGGCTACACGAGCAGTACTTC